The 15 T cell receptor beta chains presented below share a single source sample, sequenced in a study of T cells in Graves' hyperthyroidism and ophthalmopathy. There were TCR beta CDR3 regions amplified from RNA transcripts. The TCR CDR3 was amplified in a first-round RT-PCR using the HTBI primer set. Via MiXCR, TCRdb re-called the multiplex PCR reads, giving one row per CDR3 protein. There are around 400,000 distinct CDR3 sequences in the sample; approximately 15% occur only once, and 28% lies in the top ten. The specimen sequenced was blood. These receptors all come from a woman between 18 and 29 years old with Graves' hyperthyroidism that later progressed to Graves' ophthalmopathy.

This clonotype was observed at least ten times. The rearrangement joins TRBV7-9 to TRBJ2-3; D is uncertain. This CDR3 has 16 residues. Looked up from germline, CDR1 is SEHNR and CDR2 is FQNEAQ (reference sequence). V was clipped by 0 bases and J by 5 bases, with 15 bases between them. CDR3 amino acids: CASSLAPTLVEDTQYF. CDR3 DNA sequence: TGTGCCAGCAGCTTAGCGCCGACCCTGGTTGAAGATACGCAGTATTTT.

This clonotype has at least ten counts. The chain recombines TRBV7-9 with TRBJ2-7; D gene ambiguous. There are 12 residues in the CDR3. Deletions cut 4 bases from V and 7 bases from J, with 11 bases between. CDR1 SEHNR and CDR2 FQNEAQ come from the germline V gene (reference sequence). CDR3 nucleotide sequence: TGTGCCAGCAGCTCCAACTCTAGGGAGCAGTACTTC. Encoded protein: CASSSNSREQYF.

This clonotype was observed many times. The chain has TRBV24-1 and TRBJ2-5; tentatively, D is TRBD1 (7 bases). The CDR3 is 15 amino acids. Germline loops: CDR1 KGHDR, CDR2 SFDVKD. Trimming cost V 11 bases and J 5 bases, with 23 bases left between them. In DNA form, the CDR3 reads TGTGCCAACACCGTGGGGCAGGGGGAGGTTGAGACCCAGTACTTC. Translated, it gives CANTVGQGEVETQYF.

The chain joins TRBV7-9 to TRBJ2-7; the D gene could be TRBD1 or TRBD2 (5 bases each). CDR3 length equals 13 residues. V lost 3 bases, J lost 7 bases, and 13 bases lay in between. From germline, CDR1 is SEHNR and CDR2 FQNEAQ (reference sequence). CDR3 bases: TGTGCCAGCAGCTTTGCAGGGTCGGGGGAGCAGTACTTC. Encoded protein: CASSFAGSGEQYF.

A note on this clonotype: This may be a read error: a much more frequent sequence differs by one nucleotide. The CDR3 sequence: CASIGPWPAGADTQYF. DNA of the CDR3: TGTGCCAGCATAGGCCCGTGGCCAGCGGGAGCAGATACGCAGTATTTT. The V gene is TRBV6-1, the J gene TRBJ2-3; 8 positions agree with TRBD2. V lost 7 bases, J lost 4 bases, and 13 bases stayed unmatched. The CDR3 is 16 residues long. From germline, CDR1 is MNHNS and CDR2 SASEGT.

This clonotype was detected many times. The chain is built from TRBV5-1 and TRBJ2-1, with 8 bases aligning to TRBD2. In germline, CDR1 is SGHRS, CDR2 YFSETQ. The J segment lost 1 base and the V segment lost 1 base, leaving 4 bases of the junction unmatched. This CDR3 has 16 amino acids. The CDR3 is CASSLSGSLSYNEQFF. CDR3 bases: TGCGCCAGCAGCTTGAGCGGGAGCTTGTCCTACAATGAGCAGTTCTTC. Full variable domain (missing parts from reference TRBV5-1 and TRBJ2-1): KAGVTQTPRYLIKTRGQQVTLSCSPISGHRSVSWYQQTPGQGLQFLFEYFSETQRNKGNFPGRFSGRQFSNSRSEMNVSTLELGDSALYLCASSLSGSLSYNEQFFGPGTRLTVL.

Ten or more counts support this clonotype. J is TRBJ1-1 and V is TRBV10-3, with TRBD1 matching 10 bases. Trimming removed 4 bases from V and 2 bases from J; junction bases left unmatched: 7. Germline CDR1 and CDR2: ENHRY and SYGVKD. There are 16 residues in the CDR3. The CDR3 DNA is TGTGCCATCAGTGCCGGGACAGGGGCGACCAACACTGAAGCTTTCTTT. Its protein is CAISAGTGATNTEAFF.

V usage is TRBV6-5 and J usage is TRBJ2-7; 7 bases map to TRBD2. J was trimmed by 1 base and V by 2 bases; bases with no gene match: 2. Germline V gene sequence: CDR1 MNHEY, CDR2 SVGAGI. This CDR3 has 14 residues. This CDR3 reads CASSYTGGSYEQYF. The CDR3 DNA reads TGTGCCAGCAGTTACACCGGGGGGTCCTACGAGCAGTACTTC.

This clonotype turned up a few times. The chain recombines TRBV15 with TRBJ1-2, with TRBD1 matching over 12 bases. J lost 10 bases, V lost 0 bases, and 6 bases had no gene match. The CDR3 has 15 residues. CDR1 is LNHNV, CDR2 YYDKDF, per germline (reference sequence). The DNA of the CDR3 is TGTGCCACCAGCAGAGATGTTGGGACAGGGGGCCCCTACACCTTC. As protein: CATSRDVGTGGPYTF.

This clonotype was seen ten or more times. V gene TRBV7-9 combines with J gene TRBJ2-1; 7 positions agree with TRBD2. Per germline, CDR1 SEHNR and CDR2 FQNEAQ (reference sequence). Losses at the gene ends were 5 bases for V and 1 base for J; bases not matched to a gene: 8. CDR3 length equals 16 residues. CDR3 in amino acids: CASSSGMGRSYNEQFF. DNA for the CDR3: TGTGCCAGCAGCAGCGGGATGGGGAGATCCTACAATGAGCAGTTCTTC.

This clonotype was detected ten times or more. The chain has TRBV27 and TRBJ2-1; D is uncertain. There are 12 residues in the CDR3. CDR1 is MNHEY and CDR2 is SMNVEV in the germline V gene (reference sequence). Trimming removed 4 bases from V and 8 bases from J, with 9 bases in between. CDR3 sequence: CASSSGLHEQFF. CDR3 coding DNA: TGTGCCAGCAGTTCCGGGCTGCATGAGCAGTTCTTC.

V gene TRBV7-2 combines with J gene TRBJ2-1; weak D call: TRBD2 (5 bases). Trimming cost V 3 bases and J 0 bases, with 12 bases left between them. Germline CDR1 and CDR2: SGHTA and FQGNSA. The CDR3 is 16 residues long. For the CDR3, the DNA is TGTGCCAGCAGCTTTTTTGGGGAGAGCTCCTACAATGAGCAGTTCTTC. Protein sequence: CASSFFGESSYNEQFF.

This clonotype was counted only a few times. The chain carries TRBV29-1 and TRBJ2-4; 11 bases agree with TRBD1. Germline CDR1 SQVTM, CDR2 ANQGSEA. The CDR3 is 15 residues long. V was clipped by 6 bases and J by 1 base; unmatched bases: 5. The CDR3 is CSVYGTGGAKNIQYF. In nucleotides, the CDR3 is TGCAGCGTCTATGGGACAGGGGGTGCCAAAAACATTCAGTACTTC.

This clonotype has at least ten counts. The chain recombines TRBV7-9 with TRBJ2-7, with TRBD1 matching 10 bases. From germline, CDR1 is SEHNR and CDR2 FQNEAQ (reference sequence). CDR3 length: 16 amino acids. The V and J ends lost 4 bases and 3 bases, in that order; junction bases with no gene match: 9. The CDR3, as DNA: TGTGCCAGCAGCTCCCTCGACAGGGGGCAATTCTACGAGCAGTACTTC. It codes for CASSSLDRGQFYEQYF.

About this clonotype itself: A much larger clone differs by one base, so this may be a read error. The gene calls are TRBV5-1 and TRBJ1-6, with unresolved D. Per germline, CDR1 SGHRS and CDR2 YFSETQ. CDR3 size: 12 residues. Here the CDR3 DNA reads TGCGCCAGCAGAAACGAGGATTCACCCCTCCGCTTT. Protein: CASRNEDSPLRF. Supplemented by reference TRBV5-1 and TRBJ1-6, the full variable domain reads KAGVTQTPRYLIKTRGQQVTLSCSPISGHRSVSWYQQTPGQGLQFLFEYFSETQRNKGNFPGRFSGRQFSNSRSEMNVSTLELGDSALYLCASRNEDSPLRFGNGTRLTVT.